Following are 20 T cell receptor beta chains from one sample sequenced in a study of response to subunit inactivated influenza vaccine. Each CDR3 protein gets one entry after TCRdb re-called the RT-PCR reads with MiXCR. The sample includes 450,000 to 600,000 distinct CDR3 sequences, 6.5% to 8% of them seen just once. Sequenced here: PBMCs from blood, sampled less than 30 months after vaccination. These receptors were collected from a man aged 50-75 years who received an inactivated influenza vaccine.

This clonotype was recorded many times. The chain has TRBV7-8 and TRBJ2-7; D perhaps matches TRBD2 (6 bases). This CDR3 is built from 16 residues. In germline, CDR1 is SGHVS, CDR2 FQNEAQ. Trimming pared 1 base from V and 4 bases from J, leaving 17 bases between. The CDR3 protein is CASSLVASRESYEQYF. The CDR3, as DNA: TGTGCCAGCAGCTTAGTCGCCTCCCGGGAGTCTTACGAGCAGTACTTC. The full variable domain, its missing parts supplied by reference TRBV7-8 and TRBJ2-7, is GAGVSQSPRYKVAKRGQDVALRCDPISGHVSLFWYQQALGQGPEFLTYFQNEAQLDKSGLPSDRFFAERPEGSVSTLKIQRTQQEDSAVYLCASSLVASRESYEQYFGPGTRLTVT.

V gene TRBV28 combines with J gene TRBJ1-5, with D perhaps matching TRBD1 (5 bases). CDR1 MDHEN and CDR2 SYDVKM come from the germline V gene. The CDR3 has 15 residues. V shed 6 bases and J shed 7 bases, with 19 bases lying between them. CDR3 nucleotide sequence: TGTGCCAGCAGCGCCTGGGCAGGGTCGGACCAGCCCCAGCATTTT. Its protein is CASSAWAGSDQPQHF.

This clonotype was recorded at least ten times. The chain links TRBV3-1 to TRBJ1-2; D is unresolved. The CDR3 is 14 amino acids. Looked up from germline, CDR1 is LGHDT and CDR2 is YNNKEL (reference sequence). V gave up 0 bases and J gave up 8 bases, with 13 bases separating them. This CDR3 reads CASSQEVESYGYTF. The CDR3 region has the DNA TGTGCCAGCAGCCAAGAGGTGGAGAGTTACGGCTACACCTTC.

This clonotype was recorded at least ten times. The CDR3 loop is CASRYRYSNTEAFF. The CDR3 DNA sequence: TGTGCCAGCAGGTACAGGTATTCCAACACTGAAGCTTTCTTT. The rearrangement links TRBV27 to TRBJ1-1, with D perhaps matching TRBD1 (5 bases). Germline V lookup: CDR1 MNHEY, CDR2 SMNVEV (reference sequence). CDR3 length: 14 residues. V was trimmed by 6 bases and J by 2 bases, leaving 13 bases between them.

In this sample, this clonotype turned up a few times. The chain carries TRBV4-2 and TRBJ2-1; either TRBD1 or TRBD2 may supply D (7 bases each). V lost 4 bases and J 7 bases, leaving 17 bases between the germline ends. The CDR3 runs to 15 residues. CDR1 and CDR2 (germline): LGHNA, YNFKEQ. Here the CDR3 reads CASSPGGGLLNEQFF. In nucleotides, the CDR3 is TGTGCCAGCAGCCCAGGGGGGGGGCTTTTAAATGAGCAGTTCTTC.

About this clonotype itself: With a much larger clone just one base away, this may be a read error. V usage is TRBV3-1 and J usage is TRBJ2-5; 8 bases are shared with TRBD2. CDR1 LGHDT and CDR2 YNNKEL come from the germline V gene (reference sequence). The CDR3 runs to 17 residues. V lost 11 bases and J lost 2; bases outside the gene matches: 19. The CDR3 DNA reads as TGTGCCTGCACCCGGGGGGGAAGCAGAGGTGGACAAGAGACCCAGTACTTC. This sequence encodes CACTRGGSRGGQETQYF.

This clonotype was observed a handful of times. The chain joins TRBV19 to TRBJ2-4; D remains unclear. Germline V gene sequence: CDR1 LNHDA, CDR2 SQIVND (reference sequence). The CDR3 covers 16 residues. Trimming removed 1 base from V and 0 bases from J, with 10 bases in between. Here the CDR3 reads CASSIAAALAKNIQYF. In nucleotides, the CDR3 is TGTGCCAGTAGTATAGCGGCAGCTCTAGCCAAAAACATTCAGTACTTC.

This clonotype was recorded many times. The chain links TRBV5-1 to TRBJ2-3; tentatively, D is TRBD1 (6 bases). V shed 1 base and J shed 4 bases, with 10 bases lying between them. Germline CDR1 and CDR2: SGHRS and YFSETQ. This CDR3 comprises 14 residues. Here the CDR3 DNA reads TGCGCCAGCAGCTTGAATGGGGGCGCAGATACGCAGTATTTT. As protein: CASSLNGGADTQYF.

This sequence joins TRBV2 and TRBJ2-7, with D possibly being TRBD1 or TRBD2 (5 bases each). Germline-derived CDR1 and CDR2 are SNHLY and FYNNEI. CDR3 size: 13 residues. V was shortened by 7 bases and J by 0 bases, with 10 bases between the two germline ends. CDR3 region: CASTGPSSYEQYF. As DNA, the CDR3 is TGTGCCAGCACGGGGCCGAGCTCCTACGAGCAGTACTTC.

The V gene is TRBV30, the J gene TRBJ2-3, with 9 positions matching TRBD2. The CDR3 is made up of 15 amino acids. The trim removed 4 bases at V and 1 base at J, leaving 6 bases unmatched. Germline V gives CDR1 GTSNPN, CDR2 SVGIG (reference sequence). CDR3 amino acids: CAWTFSGSGTDTQYF. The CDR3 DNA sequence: TGTGCCTGGACCTTTAGCGGGAGCGGCACAGATACGCAGTATTTT.

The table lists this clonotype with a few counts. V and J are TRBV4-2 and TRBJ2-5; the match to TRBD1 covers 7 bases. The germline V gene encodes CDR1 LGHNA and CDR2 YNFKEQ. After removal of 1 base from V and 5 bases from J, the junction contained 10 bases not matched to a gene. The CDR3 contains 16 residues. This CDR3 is CASSQGLAGGVETQYF. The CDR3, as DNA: TGTGCCAGCAGCCAAGGACTCGCAGGGGGAGTGGAGACCCAGTACTTC.

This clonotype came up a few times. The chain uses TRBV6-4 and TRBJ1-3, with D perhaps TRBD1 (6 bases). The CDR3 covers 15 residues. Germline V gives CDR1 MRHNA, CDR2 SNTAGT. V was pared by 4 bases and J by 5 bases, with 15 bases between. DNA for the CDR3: TGTGCCAGCAGTGGGGGGCACCTACTAAGAAACACCATATATTTT. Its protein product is CASSGGHLLRNTIYF.

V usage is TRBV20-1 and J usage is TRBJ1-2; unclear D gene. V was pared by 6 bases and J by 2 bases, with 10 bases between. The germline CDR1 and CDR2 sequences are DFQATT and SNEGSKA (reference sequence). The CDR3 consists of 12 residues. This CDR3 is CSADWPNYGYTF. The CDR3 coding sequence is TGCAGTGCGGATTGGCCCAACTATGGCTACACCTTC.

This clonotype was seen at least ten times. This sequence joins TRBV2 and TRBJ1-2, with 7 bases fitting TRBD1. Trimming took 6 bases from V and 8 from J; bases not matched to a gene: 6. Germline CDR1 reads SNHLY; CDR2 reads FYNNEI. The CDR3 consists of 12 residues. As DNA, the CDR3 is TGTGCCAGCAGCGAAACAGGGGTAGGCTACACCTTC. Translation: CASSETGVGYTF. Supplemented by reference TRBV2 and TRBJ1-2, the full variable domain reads EPEVTQTPSHQVTQMGQEVILRCVPISNHLYFYWYRQILGQKVEFLVSFYNNEISEKSEIFDDQFSVERPDGSNFTLKIRSTKLEDSAMYFCASSETGVGYTFGSGTRLTVV.

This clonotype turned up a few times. This CDR3 reads CASSYRANTGELFF. CDR3 sequence (DNA): TGTGCCAGCAGTTACAGGGCGAACACCGGGGAGCTGTTTTTT. The chain has TRBV6-2 or TRBV6-3 and TRBJ2-2; no clear D gene. This CDR3 is built from 14 residues. Germline V gene sequence: CDR1 MNHEY, CDR2 SVGEGT. The V gene lost 2 bases and the J gene lost 0 bases, with 4 bases spanning the gap.

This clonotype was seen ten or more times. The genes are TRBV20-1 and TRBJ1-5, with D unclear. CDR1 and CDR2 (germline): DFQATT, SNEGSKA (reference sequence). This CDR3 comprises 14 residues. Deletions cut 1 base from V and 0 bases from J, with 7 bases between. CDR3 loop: CSARGHNSNQPQHF. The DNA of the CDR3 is TGCAGTGCTAGAGGGCACAATAGCAATCAGCCCCAGCATTTT.

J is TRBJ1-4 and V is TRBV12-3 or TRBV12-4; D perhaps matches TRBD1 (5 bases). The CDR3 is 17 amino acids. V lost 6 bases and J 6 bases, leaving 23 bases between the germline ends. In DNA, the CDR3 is TGTGCCAGCAGCCCTGGGGCAGGGAGCGGCTTGTATGAAAAACTGTTTTTT. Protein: CASSPGAGSGLYEKLFF.

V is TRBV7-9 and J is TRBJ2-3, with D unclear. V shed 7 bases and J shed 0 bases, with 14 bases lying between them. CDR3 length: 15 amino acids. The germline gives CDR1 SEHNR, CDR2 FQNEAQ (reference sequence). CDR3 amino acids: CASTRSSASTDTQYF. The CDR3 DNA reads TGTGCCAGCACCCGAAGTTCGGCTAGCACAGATACGCAGTATTTT.

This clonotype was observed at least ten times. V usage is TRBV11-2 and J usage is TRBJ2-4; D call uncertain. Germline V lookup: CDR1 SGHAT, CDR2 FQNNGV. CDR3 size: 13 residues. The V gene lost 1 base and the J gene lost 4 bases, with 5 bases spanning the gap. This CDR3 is CASSLGLKNIQYF. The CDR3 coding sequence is TGTGCCAGCAGCTTAGGTCTGAAAAACATTCAGTACTTC.

CDR3 in DNA: TGCAGTGCTGGGACAAATAGCAATCAGCCCCAGCATTTT. Translation gives CSAGTNSNQPQHF. V usage is TRBV20-1 and J usage is TRBJ1-5; possibly TRBD1 for D (6 bases). V shed 5 bases and J shed 0 bases, with 8 bases lying between them. CDR1 is DFQATT, CDR2 SNEGSKA, per germline (reference sequence). This CDR3 is 13 amino acids long.